These 2 T cell receptor beta chains were sequenced from one sample in a study of relationships among human T cell subsets listed by TCRdb under 2010. Library construction relied on multiplex PCR. Sequencing used a 454 GS FLX. TCR alpha and beta CDR3 regions were amplified from mRNA by semiquantitative ARM-PCR. In ARM-PCR, tagged nested gene-specific primers were used first, and communal superprimers then performed exponential amplification. TCRdb redid the processing of the public reads, applying fastp at Q25 and MiXCR, and retained in-frame beta chains. CDR3 protein duplicates are merged, each entry listing the most common genes and DNA. The table for this sample lists about 13,000 distinct CDR3 sequences; approximately 67% of them were counted only once. The ten largest clones represent less than 35% of the sample. The CD4+CD25-CD294- flow-through remaining after the CD25, CD56 and CD294 bead selections was collected as Th1 cells.

The specimen was CD4+ Th1 cells sorted from blood. This specimen's cell subset or site label, per the study, means: CD4+CD25-CD294- T helper 1 cells. The receptors originated from a man aged 40-49 years in good health.

The CDR3 sequence is CASSARRVGETQYF. In DNA, the CDR3 is TGTGCCAGCAGTGCTCGAAGGGTCGGAGAGACCCAGTACTTC. The rearrangement joins TRBV27 to TRBJ2-5; no reliable D call. Per germline, CDR1 MNHEY and CDR2 SMNVEV (reference sequence). Trimming shortened V by 5 bases and J by 4 bases, and 14 bases separated the two germline ends. The CDR3 is 14 residues long.

In regard to this clonotype: The junction does not match germline at one end; this may be a read error. The J gene is TRBJ2-1, the V gene TRBV27; D possibly corresponds to TRBD2 (5 bases). Germline CDR1 is MNHEY and CDR2 is SMNVEV (reference sequence). The CDR3 extends over 14 amino acids. CDR3 nucleotide sequence: TGTGCCAGCAGTTTACAGGACTCCAACAATGAGCAGTTCTTC. Translation: CASSLQDSNNEQFF.